This TCR beta chain was captured by sequencing in a study of Tregs in tolerant kidney transplant recipients. Clones were read by immunoSEQ multiplex PCR, and TCRdb kept only the in-frame ones, dropping some. This sample carries approximately 99,000 clones, nearly 90% of them seen once, and the ten largest clones take under 0.35%. The germline CDR1 and CDR2 sequences are GTSNPN and SVGIG (reference sequence). The CDR3 is made up of 12 amino acids. J lost 7 bases, V lost 5 bases, and 5 bases had no gene match. V and J are TRBV30 and TRBJ2-7; TRBD1 matches at 10 bases. Here the sequenced sample was CD4+ T cells from blood, taken before the transplant. The clonotype originates from a human donor who received a combined kidney and bone marrow transplant. The CDR3 DNA reads TGTGCCTGGGGCGACAGGGGGCGGGAGCAGTACTTC. Protein: CAWGDRGREQYF.